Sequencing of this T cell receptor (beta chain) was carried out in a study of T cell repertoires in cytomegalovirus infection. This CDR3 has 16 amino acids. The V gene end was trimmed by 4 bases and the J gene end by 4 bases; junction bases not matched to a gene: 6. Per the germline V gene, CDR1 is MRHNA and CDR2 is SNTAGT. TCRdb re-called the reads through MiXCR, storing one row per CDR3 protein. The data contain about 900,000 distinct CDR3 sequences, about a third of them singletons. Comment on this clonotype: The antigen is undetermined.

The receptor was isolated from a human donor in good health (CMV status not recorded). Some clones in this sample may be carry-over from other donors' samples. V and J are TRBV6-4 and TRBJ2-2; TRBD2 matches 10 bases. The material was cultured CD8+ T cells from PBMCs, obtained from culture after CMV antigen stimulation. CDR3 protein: CASSALAGEGTGELFF. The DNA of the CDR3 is TGTGCCAGCAGTGCGCTAGCGGGGGAAGGCACCGGGGAGCTGTTTTTT.